This TCR beta chain was identified during a study of Graves' ophthalmopathy and Graves' hyperthyroidism. The authors amplified TCR beta CDR3 regions, and they did so from RNA transcripts for repertoire sequencing. Second-round multiplex PCR followed a first-round RT-PCR using HTBI primers. TCRdb reprocessed the multiplex PCR reads via MiXCR and lists one record per CDR3 protein. Here the sample spans about 1.2 million distinct CDR3 sequences, roughly two fifths being singletons. Trimming took off 5 bases at V and 8 bases at J, with 18 bases between the two ends. The CDR3 has 14 residues. This clonotype was seen many times.

This receptor was obtained from an adult man with Graves' hyperthyroidism. The chain couples TRBV12-3 or TRBV12-4 to TRBJ1-2; possibly TRBD1 for D (6 bases). The sample taken for sequencing was peripheral blood or thyroid tissue (not recorded which). The CDR3 nucleotides are TGTGCCAGCAGTCCAGGGGCGAATTGGAGGGGCTACACCTTC. This translates into CASSPGANWRGYTF.